These T cell receptor beta chains were read from a single sample in a study of glioma-infiltrating T cells after dendritic cell vaccination. Profiled with immunoSEQ multiplex PCR; TCRdb holds only in-frame clones, not every one. The sample carries some 70,000 clones, roughly 79% recorded once. The source material was blood, sampled before dendritic cell vaccination. The source of these receptors is a human donor with glioblastoma. Each CDR3 is given with its conserved first and last residue. The D gene is left open where the match is weak. Clone sizes are given selectively: once, few, many, or a class where the clone is expanded.

TRBJ1-5 . 15 . TRBV6-4 CASSASAGGNQPQHF TGTGCCAGCAGCGCCTCGGCAGGGGGCAATCAGCCCCAGCATTTT
TRBJ2-7 . 16 . TRBV2 CASSANKGGAWAEQYF TGTGCCAGCAGTGCTAACAAGGGGGGGGCGTGGGCCGAGCAGTACTTC
TRBJ1-2 . 15 . TRBV9 CASSVDSRFGYGYTF TGTGCCAGCAGCGTGGACAGCCGGTTTGGCTATGGCTACACCTTC
TRBJ2-4 . 13 . TRBV19 CASRVQGRNIQYF TGTGCCAGTAGAGTGCAGGGTAGGAACATTCAGTACTTC
TRBJ2-1 TRBD2 15 . TRBV10-3 CAISEQTSGGREQFF TGTGCCATCAGTGAGCAGACTAGCGGGGGGCGAGAGCAGTTCTTC
TRBJ1-1 . 16 . TRBV18 CASSRQSAHPNTEAFF TGTGCCAGCTCACGTCAAAGTGCACACCCGAACACTGAAGCTTTCTTT
TRBJ2-7 TRBD1 14 once TRBV6-1 CASRGDDRDDEQYF TGTGCCAGCAGAGGAGACGACAGGGACGACGAGCAGTACTTC
TRBJ1-5 TRBD1 17 . TRBV7-9 CASSLTGTGELNQPQHF TGTGCCAGCAGCTTAACCGGGACAGGAGAACTCAATCAGCCCCAGCATTTT
TRBJ2-7 TRBD1 15 few TRBV9 CASSVEGQESYEQYF TGTGCCAGCAGCGTAGAGGGACAGGAGAGTTACGAGCAGTACTTC
TRBJ1-2 . 15 . TRBV30 CAWGPTREINYGYTF TGTGCCTGGGGCCCAACCAGGGAAATTAACTATGGCTACACCTTC
TRBJ2-5 TRBD2 14 . TRBV5-1 CASSPGGGDETQYF TGCGCCAGCAGCCCCGGTGGGGGGGACGAGACCCAGTACTTC
TRBJ1-1 . 13 . TRBV19 CASSTHRDTEAFF TGTGCCAGTAGTACCCACAGGGATACTGAAGCTTTCTTT
TRBJ2-7 . 15 . TRBV11-2 CASSLASGSPYEQYF TGTGCCAGCAGCCTGGCGTCGGGGTCCCCCTACGAGCAGTACTTC
TRBJ2-1 . 13 . TRBV9 CASSVLVGYEQFF TGTGCCAGCAGCGTACTAGTTGGCTATGAGCAGTTCTTC
TRBJ1-2 . 16 . TRBV7-9 CASSLGGTSTNYGYTF TGTGCCAGCAGCTTAGGGGGGACAAGCACTAACTATGGCTACACCTTC
TRBJ1-2 . 15 . TRBV28 CASSLSGRGGYGYTF TGTGCCAGCAGTTTATCGGGGAGGGGTGGCTATGGCTACACCTTC
TRBJ2-4 . 14 once TRBV19 CASSYTLAKNIQYF TGTGCCAGTAGTTACACCCTAGCCAAAAACATTCAGTACTTC
TRBJ2-7 TRBD2 16 . TRBV7-8 CASSTQAGAFLYEQYF TGTGCCAGCAGCACCCAAGCGGGGGCCTTTCTCTACGAGCAGTACTTC
TRBJ1-2 TRBD1 16 . TRBV7-3 CASSQRPGQGSYGYTF TGTGCCAGCAGTCAACGTCCGGGACAGGGTAGCTATGGCTACACCTTC
TRBJ1-6 . 15 . TRBV4-2 CASSQVAGESSPLHF TGTGCCAGCAGCCAAGTAGCAGGGGAGAGTTCACCCCTCCACTTT
TRBJ1-1 . 12 once TRBV15 CATSLAVGEAFF TGTGCCACCAGCCTAGCAGTGGGTGAAGCTTTCTTT
TRBJ2-3 TRBD2 18 . TRBV11-3 CASSLGSSGGHSTDTQYF TGTGCCAGCAGCTTAGGGTCTAGCGGGGGCCACAGCACAGATACGCAGTATTTT
TRBJ2-7 TRBD2 14 . TRBV19 CASSGLAGPYEQYF TGTGCCAGTAGCGGACTAGCAGGCCCATACGAGCAGTACTTC
TRBJ2-5 . 14 . TRBV5-8 CASSLGRDSETQYF TGTGCCAGCAGCTTAGGGCGGGACAGTGAGACCCAGTACTTC
TRBJ2-3 TRBD2 15 few TRBV7-2 CASSPSGGAGDTQYF TGTGCCAGCAGCCCTAGCGGGGGGGCCGGAGATACGCAGTATTTT
TRBJ2-5 . 14 . TRBV19 CASSSGGHQETQYF TGTGCCAGTAGTAGCGGGGGCCACCAAGAGACCCAGTACTTC
TRBJ2-2 . 13 . TRBV7-6 CASSLVGEGELFF TGTGCCAGCAGCTTAGTCGGGGAGGGGGAGCTGTTTTTT
TRBJ1-4 TRBD1 14 . TRBV25-1 CASSYTGANEKLFF TGTGCCAGCAGTTATACAGGGGCTAATGAAAAACTGTTTTTT
TRBJ1-2 TRBD1 13 . TRBV30 CAWSQGTDYGYTF TGTGCCTGGAGCCAAGGGACAGACTATGGCTACACCTTC
TRBJ1-1 . 15 few TRBV27 CASSLNTGMNTEAFF TGTGCCAGCAGTTTAAATACAGGGATGAACACTGAAGCTTTCTTT
TRBJ1-3 . 14 once TRBV9 CASSAGGSGNTIYF TGTGCCAGCAGCGCGGGAGGCTCTGGAAACACCATATATTTT
TRBJ2-7 . 13 . TRBV5-1 CASSLTDSYEQYF TGCGCCAGCAGCTTGACTGATTCCTACGAGCAGTACTTC
TRBJ1-4 . 17 few TRBV2 CASSELGLEGAYEKLFF TGTGCCAGCAGTGAATTAGGTTTGGAGGGCGCTTATGAAAAACTGTTTTTT
TRBJ1-2 . 12 . TRBV10-3 CAIMAGEYGYTF TGTGCCATCATGGCAGGGGAGTATGGCTACACCTTC
TRBJ1-6 . 14 . TRBV4-1 CASSQDSPGRTLHF TGCGCCAGCAGCCAAGATAGTCCAGGGAGGACCCTCCACTTT
TRBJ1-4 . 15 . TRBV6-5 CASSAGWSANEKLFF TGTGCCAGCAGCGCTGGGTGGAGTGCCAATGAAAAACTGTTTTTT
TRBJ1-6 . 14 . TRBV2 CASSEGGFGSPLHF TGTGCCAGCAGTGAAGGAGGGTTTGGTTCACCCCTCCACTTT
TRBJ1-4 TRBD1 14 . TRBV15 CATSGQGKDEKLFF TGTGCCACCAGCGGACAGGGCAAGGATGAAAAACTGTTTTTT
TRBJ1-5 TRBD1 15 . TRBV7-8 CASSLFGTANQPQHF TGTGCCAGCAGCTTGTTCGGGACAGCCAATCAGCCCCAGCATTTT
TRBJ2-7 TRBD1 13 . TRBV5-1 CASSDTTGGEQYF TGCGCCAGCAGCGATACGACAGGGGGCGAGCAGTACTTC
TRBJ2-2 TRBD1 14 . TRBV14 CASSRNRGTGELFF TGTGCCAGCAGCCGCAACAGGGGGACCGGGGAGCTGTTTTTT
TRBJ2-3 . 13 . TRBV6-5 CASSLQGEDTQYF TGTGCCAGCAGCTTACAAGGGGAAGATACGCAGTATTTT
TRBJ2-1 TRBD1 15 once TRBV5-4 CASSFFGTVRDEQFF TGTGCCAGCAGCTTCTTCGGGACAGTTAGGGATGAGCAGTTCTTC
TRBJ2-7 . 14 . TRBV11-3 CASSLGGQQYEQYF TGTGCCAGCAGCTTAGGAGGACAGCAATACGAGCAGTACTTC
TRBJ1-1 . 15 . TRBV4-3 CASSQGGAGFTEAFF TGCGCCAGCAGCCAAGGGGGAGCAGGCTTCACTGAAGCTTTCTTT
TRBJ2-1 . 15 . TRBV2 CAPPSATSSYNEQFF TGTGCCCCCCCCTCCGCCACTAGCTCCTACAATGAGCAGTTCTTC
TRBJ1-1 . 16 . TRBV7-8 CASSPRQGITNTEAFF TGTGCCAGCAGCCCCCGCCAGGGAATCACGAACACTGAAGCTTTCTTT
TRBJ1-1 TRBD1 14 . TRBV30 CAWRPRGQTFEAFF TGTGCCTGGAGGCCTAGGGGACAGACGTTTGAAGCTTTCTTT
TRBJ1-1 TRBD1 15 . TRBV18 CASSPTGLGNTEAFF TGTGCCAGCTCACCGACAGGGCTGGGGAACACTGAAGCTTTCTTT
TRBJ2-7 . 13 . TRBV6-5 CASSLGSSYEQYF TGTGCCAGCAGTTTGGGGAGCTCCTACGAGCAGTACTTC
TRBJ2-1 . 14 . TRBV18 CASSPPGEYNEQFF TGTGCCAGCTCACCGCCAGGGGAGTACAATGAGCAGTTCTTC
TRBJ1-5 . 13 . TRBV7-2 CASSRGSNQPQHF TGTGCCAGCAGCCGAGGAAGCAATCAGCCCCAGCATTTT
TRBJ1-1 . 14 once TRBV15 CATSRATVNTEAFF TGTGCCACCAGCAGAGCGACAGTGAACACTGAAGCTTTCTTT
TRBJ2-1 . 15 . TRBV5-1 CASSRAGPAYNEQFF TGCGCCAGCAGCCGGGCGGGGCCTGCCTACAATGAGCAGTTCTTC